The rows below give T cell receptor beta chains drawn from one sample of a study of spatial heterogeneity in lung cancer. Each CDR3 protein gets one entry after TCRdb re-called the 5' RACE reads with MiXCR. The sample yields tens of thousands of distinct CDR3 sequences, about 13% seen once. Material: PBMCs, obtained at surgery. The source of these receptors is a male donor with early-stage non-small cell lung cancer. The conserved cysteine and the conserved F or W are not part of the CDR3 here. Size is stated for part of the rows, as once, few or many counts, or as a class when the clone is expanded.

TRBV20-1,TRBJ2-1,.,SATKVSDDEQF
TRBV4-1,TRBJ1-5,few,ASSRVKGQPQH
TRBV7-2,TRBJ1-2,many,ASSLGGRLDGYT
TRBV5-1,TRBJ2-7,many,ASAGGSAMEQY
TRBV7-9,TRBJ2-7,few,ASSPQGESYEQY
TRBV5-1,TRBJ2-7,.,ASSLEYLREEQY
TRBV7-2,TRBJ2-1,many,ASSVGLAGGNEQF
TRBV9,TRBJ2-1,many,ASSVQADNEQF
TRBV12-3/TRBV12-4,TRBJ1-2,few,ASSYGGYT
TRBV15,TRBJ2-7,.,ATSRGGQLYEQY
TRBV6-2/TRBV6-3,TRBJ2-6,few,ASSRGTAGANVLT
TRBV7-6,TRBJ1-1,few,ASSPGRGQTEAF
TRBV7-8,TRBJ1-1,.,ASRVRENTEAF
TRBV6-2/TRBV6-3,TRBJ2-1,many,ASSYRYSNEQF
TRBV27,TRBJ2-3,few,ASSTRQFGRGGPSTDTQY
TRBV7-8,TRBJ2-7,few,ASSPYRLGIGRYEQY
TRBV2,TRBJ1-2,many,ASSEEDYGYT
TRBV3-1,TRBJ2-3,.,ASSLTSGPSDTQY
TRBV5-1,TRBJ1-1,.,ASRSGENTEAF
TRBV28,TRBJ1-5,many,ASSFIQGPQPQH
TRBV9,TRBJ1-2,many,ASSVEGGLDGYT
TRBV27,TRBJ1-5,.,ASSLRGGLGQPQH
TRBV12-3/TRBV12-4,TRBJ2-7,.,ASSLRQGLSYEQY
TRBV29-1,TRBJ2-2,few,SVDSGVNTGELF
TRBV9,TRBJ1-1,few,ASSLTQGGEAF
TRBV7-7,TRBJ2-1,many,ASSLGRADEQF
TRBV7-2,TRBJ1-5,.,ASSPGQTNQPQH
TRBV7-3,TRBJ2-3,few,ASSLKDGPTDTQY
TRBV12-3/TRBV12-4,TRBJ1-5,.,ASSLTSNQSQH
TRBV12-3/TRBV12-4,TRBJ2-5,few,ASSFGGQEGETQY
TRBV2,TRBJ1-2,.,ASRRDSNYGYT
TRBV7-2,TRBJ2-7,.,ASSPTLTSGSQGEQY
TRBV2,TRBJ2-7,few,ASSGAGGEQY
TRBV5-1,TRBJ1-2,.,ASSPDRRGYT
TRBV3-1,TRBJ1-3,.,VSSQARASGNTIY
TRBV11-3,TRBJ2-2,.,ASSLAGGPSDTGELF
TRBV28,TRBJ2-2,.,ASSYDWSPGELF
TRBV20-1,TRBJ2-3,many,SARGTQGVGDTQY
TRBV12-3/TRBV12-4,TRBJ1-5,.,ASSTTEQPQH
TRBV27,TRBJ1-2,many,ASSSVNYGYT
TRBV12-3/TRBV12-4,TRBJ2-7,few,ASMGSTVHEQY
TRBV9,TRBJ2-4,many,ASSPEGAQNIQY
TRBV7-3,TRBJ2-5,many,ASSTGAAETQY
TRBV13,TRBJ1-4,.,ASSLRQGAREKLF
TRBV27,TRBJ2-5,.,ASSTGTELGTQY
TRBV9,TRBJ2-7,many,ASSVGAGAYEQY
TRBV5-1,TRBJ2-1,few,ASSQDPSGEQF